The 3 T cell receptor beta chains below all came from one sample that was sequenced in a study of blood T cell repertoires in COVID-19. The table came from immunoSEQ multiplex PCR; TCRdb's copy has only in-frame clones and leaves some out. The repertoire holds more than 40,000 clones, with roughly 86% as singletons. The sequenced material came from peripheral blood. The receptors were gathered from a man aged 60 to 69 with active or convalescent COVID-19.

The V and J genes are TRBV24-1 and TRBJ2-5, with D tentatively TRBD1 (6 bases). Between the trimmed V and J ends, which lost 2 bases and 3 bases, there was a span of 6 bases. This CDR3 comprises 13 residues. CDR1 KGHDR and CDR2 SFDVKD come from the germline V gene. CDR3 protein: CATSDYREETQYF. In DNA form, the CDR3 reads TGTGCCACCAGTGATTACAGGGAAGAGACCCAGTACTTC.

This clone was counted a few times. The chain links TRBV28 to TRBJ2-2, with D perhaps TRBD1 (7 bases). CDR3 size: 16 residues. V lost 3 bases to trimming and J lost 2 bases, with 13 bases between them. Germline CDR1 reads MDHEN; CDR2 reads SYDVKM. CDR3 coding DNA: TGTGCCAGCAGTTTGGCGGGACAGACCAACACCGGGGAGCTGTTTTTT. Its protein product is CASSLAGQTNTGELFF.

This chain joins TRBV5-1 and TRBJ2-3; 7 bases fit TRBD2. This CDR3 is built from 15 residues. Germline CDR1 reads SGHRS; CDR2 reads YFSETQ. V shed 1 base and J 1 base; nucleotides not matched to a gene: 3. The CDR3 DNA reads TGCGCCAGCAGCTTGACAACTAGCGGCACAGATACGCAGTATTTT. This translates into CASSLTTSGTDTQYF.